This TCR beta chain was sequenced in a study of shared clonotypes between healthy human individuals. V was clipped by 3 bases and J by 4 bases, with 13 bases between them. This CDR3 is built from 14 residues. In germline, CDR1 is SGHDT, CDR2 YYEEEE. Selected positively for CCR7 and CD45RO-negative, naive CD8 cells excluded terminally differentiated effector memory CD45RA+ cells. The method was immunoSEQ multiplex PCR; TCRdb's version includes in-frame clones alone and lacks a portion of them. The sample contains about 2 million clones, approximately 95% of which appear only once. Sample: naive CD8+ T cells sorted from blood. This clonotype was obtained from a man younger than 35 in good health. V usage is TRBV5-6 and J usage is TRBJ2-5; a possible D gene is TRBD1 (6 bases). The CDR3, as DNA: TGTGCCAGCAGCTGGGGGCCGGGGTTAGAGACCCAGTACTTC. Translating gives CASSWGPGLETQYF.